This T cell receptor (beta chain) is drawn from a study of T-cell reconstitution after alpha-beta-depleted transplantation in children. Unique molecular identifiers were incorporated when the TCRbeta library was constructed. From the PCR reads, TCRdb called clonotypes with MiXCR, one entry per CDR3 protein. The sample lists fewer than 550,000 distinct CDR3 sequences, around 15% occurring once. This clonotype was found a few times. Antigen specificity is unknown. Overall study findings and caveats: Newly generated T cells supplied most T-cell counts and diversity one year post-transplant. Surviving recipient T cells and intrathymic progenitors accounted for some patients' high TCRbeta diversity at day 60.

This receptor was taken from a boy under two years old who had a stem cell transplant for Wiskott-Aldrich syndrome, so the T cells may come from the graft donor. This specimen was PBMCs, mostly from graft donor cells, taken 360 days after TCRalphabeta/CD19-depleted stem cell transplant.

CDR3 region: CASSHSGQANYGYTF. The CDR3 DNA follows: TGTGCCAGCAGCCATTCGGGACAGGCGAACTATGGCTACACCTTC. This chain uses TRBV5-6 with TRBJ1-2; 8 bases agree with TRBD1. The CDR3 has 15 amino acids. Germline loops: CDR1 SGHDT, CDR2 YYEEEE. V trimming: 4 bases; J trimming: 2 bases; junction bases outside the gene matches: 7.